A single sample gave rise to the 19 T cell receptor beta chains below, sequenced in a study of regulatory T cells in long-lasting Graves disease. Time point: newly diagnosed GD, antithyroid drugs for less than 3 months. The TCR library was prepared using RNA isolated from PBMCs. Combining iRepertoire HTBI primers with Arm-PCR of CDR3 regions, the authors built TCR beta libraries. TCRdb re-analysed the multiplex PCR reads in MiXCR, keeping a single row per CDR3 protein. In the table there are about 540,000 distinct CDR3 sequences, less than 15% of which are singletons. The sample was also linked to a second study, of T cells in Graves' hyperthyroidism and ophthalmopathy.

The starting material was peripheral blood mononuclear cells (PBMCs), obtained at new diagnosis, from a patient treated with antithyroid drugs. All receptors derive from a young man with Graves disease.

The chain employs TRBV2 and TRBJ2-1, with TRBD2 as a possible D gene (6 bases). The V and J ends lost 5 bases and 9 bases respectively, with 17 bases between them. Germline CDR1 reads SNHLY; CDR2 reads FYNNEI. The CDR3 runs 14 residues. The CDR3 spells CASSSGLDAVEQFF. The CDR3, as DNA: TGTGCCAGCAGTTCGGGACTCGATGCGGTTGAGCAGTTCTTC. Full variable domain (outside the CDR3, taken from reference TRBV2 and TRBJ2-1): EPEVTQTPSHQVTQMGQEVILRCVPISNHLYFYWYRQILGQKVEFLVSFYNNEISEKSEIFDDQFSVERPDGSNFTLKIRSTKLEDSAMYFCASSSGLDAVEQFFGPGTRLTVL.

This clonotype was recorded once. This chain uses TRBV12-5 with TRBJ2-1; 10 nucleotides align to TRBD2. CDR1 is LGHNT and CDR2 is FRNRAP in the germline V gene. The CDR3 contains 23 residues. With V trimmed by 0 bases and J by 3 bases, 23 bases remained unmatched. CDR3 in amino acids: CASGLVPSSGGTSVIPYYNEQFF. The DNA of the CDR3 is TGTGCTAGTGGTTTGGTACCATCTTCAGGGGGGACTAGCGTGATCCCCTACTACAATGAGCAGTTCTTC. Using reference TRBV12-5 and TRBJ2-1 for the parts outside the CDR3, the full variable domain is DARVTQTPRHKVTEMGQEVTMRCQPILGHNTVFWYRQTMMQGLELLAYFRNRAPLDDSGMPKDRFSAEMPDATLATLKIQPSEPRDSAVYFCASGLVPSSGGTSVIPYYNEQFFGPGTRLTVL.

This clonotype showed up many times. As DNA, the CDR3 is TGTGCCAGCAGCCCCGGGACGTCTAACGAGCAGTACTTC. Encoded protein: CASSPGTSNEQYF. The chain links TRBV7-9 to TRBJ2-7; D might be TRBD1 or TRBD2, each matching 5 bases. This CDR3 is built from 13 residues. V dropped 5 bases and J dropped 5 bases, with 13 bases sitting between them. Per germline, CDR1 SEHNR and CDR2 FQNEAQ (reference sequence).

This clonotype has a handful of counts. The chain has TRBV20-1 and TRBJ2-3, with D perhaps matching TRBD2 (7 bases). Germline assignment: CDR1 DFQATT and CDR2 SNEGSKA (reference sequence). The germline V and J ends were trimmed by 1 base and 0 bases, with 23 bases remaining between them. This CDR3 spans 19 amino acids. The CDR3 is CSARAKYGGRVTSTDTQYF. Here the CDR3 DNA reads TGCAGTGCTAGAGCAAAGTACGGGGGGCGAGTAACTAGCACAGATACGCAGTATTTT.

The rearrangement uses TRBV20-1 and TRBJ2-7; 10 nucleotides match TRBD1. CDR3 length: 16 residues. Germline loops: CDR1 DFQATT, CDR2 SNEGSKA (reference sequence). V gave up 4 bases and J gave up 3 bases; unmatched junction bases: 12. The CDR3 nucleotides are TGCAGTGCTACGACCGGGGACAGGGGAAAAATCTACGAGCAGTACTTC. It yields the protein CSATTGDRGKIYEQYF.

This clonotype was picked up a small number of times. The gene calls are TRBV24-1 and TRBJ1-5, with 9 positions matching TRBD1. Trimming at V came to 5 bases and at J to 0 bases, leaving 7 bases not matched to a gene. CDR1 is KGHDR and CDR2 is SFDVKD in the germline V gene. CDR3 length equals 17 residues. The CDR3 region is CATSGGTGQYSNQPQHF. The CDR3, as DNA: TGTGCCACCAGTGGAGGGACAGGGCAATATAGCAATCAGCCCCAGCATTTT.

This clonotype was counted many times. V and J are TRBV29-1 and TRBJ2-7; 9 bases align to TRBD2. This CDR3 is 13 amino acids long. Germline V CDR1 and CDR2: SQVTM, ANQGSEA. The ends lost 5 bases at V and 4 bases at J; junction bases unmatched: 6. CDR3 DNA sequence: TGCAGCGTTAGTAGCGGGAGACATTACGAGCAGTACTTC. Its translation is CSVSSGRHYEQYF.

On this clonotype: The CDR3 ends on some other residue instead of the conserved phenylalanine or tryptophan, so this is likely a read error. This chain links TRBV13 with TRBJ2-7; tentative D call: TRBD2 (6 bases). Germline CDR1 PRHDT, CDR2 FYEKMQ (reference sequence). Trimming removed 6 bases at V and 4 bases at J, with 13 bases between. The CDR3 is made up of 13 amino acids. The CDR3 spells CASSLGTSYEQYL. The DNA for the CDR3 is TGTGCCAGCAGTCTGGGGACTTCTTACGAGCAGTACCTC.

This clonotype was observed at least ten times. The chain joins TRBV15 to TRBJ2-2; unclear D gene. V dropped 0 bases and J dropped 1 base, with 6 bases sitting between them. This CDR3 comprises 15 residues. Per the germline V gene, CDR1 is LNHNV and CDR2 is YYDKDF (reference sequence). The CDR3 region has the DNA TGTGCCACCAGCAGAGATCCCGTGAACACCGGGGAGCTGTTTTTT. Translating gives CATSRDPVNTGELFF.

In its sample, this clonotype was seen a few times. V usage is TRBV5-1 and J usage is TRBJ2-2; TRBD1 might be the D (5 bases). The V gene lost 4 bases and the J gene lost 1 base, with 17 bases spanning the gap. The CDR3 contains 17 residues. Germline loops: CDR1 SGHRS, CDR2 YFSETQ. The CDR3 is CASSEYPTGVNTGELFF. CDR3 DNA sequence: TGCGCCAGCAGCGAATACCCTACAGGTGTGAACACCGGGGAGCTGTTTTTT. Using reference TRBV5-1 and TRBJ2-2 for the parts outside the CDR3, the full variable domain is KAGVTQTPRYLIKTRGQQVTLSCSPISGHRSVSWYQQTPGQGLQFLFEYFSETQRNKGNFPGRFSGRQFSNSRSEMNVSTLELGDSALYLCASSEYPTGVNTGELFFGEGSRLTVL.

This clonotype has ten or more counts. The chain employs TRBV27 and TRBJ2-3, with 10 bases fitting TRBD2. Unmatched junction bases numbered 2, after V lost 3 bases and J lost 8 bases. CDR3 length equals 13 residues. The V gene's germline CDR1 is MNHEY and CDR2 SMNVEV (reference sequence). CDR3 nucleotide sequence: TGTGCCAGCAGTTTGACTAGCGGGCCTACGCAGTATTTT. Its translation: CASSLTSGPTQYF.

This clonotype was seen at least ten times. The chain has TRBV24-1 and TRBJ2-6; D is unresolved. This CDR3 is built from 17 residues. V was cut by 4 bases and J by 0 bases, with 12 bases left in between. Per the germline V gene, CDR1 is KGHDR and CDR2 is SFDVKD. CDR3 in amino acids: CATSDPRGSSGANVLTF. Written as DNA, the CDR3 is TGTGCCACCAGTGACCCCCGAGGTAGCTCTGGGGCCAACGTCCTGACTTTC.

This clonotype was detected ten times or more. The chain joins TRBV6-1 to TRBJ2-7, with 7 bases lining up with TRBD1. Germline V gene sequence: CDR1 MNHNS, CDR2 SASEGT. There are 14 residues in the CDR3. V was pared by 8 bases and J by 3 bases, with 10 bases of the junction left unmatched. DNA of the CDR3: TGTGCCAGCCGCGTCCGGGACAGCCTCTACGAGCAGTACTTC. It is translated as CASRVRDSLYEQYF.

The rearrangement links TRBV30 to TRBJ2-5, with 11 bases that match TRBD2. The CDR3 runs 14 residues. Losses at the gene ends were 3 bases for V and 2 bases for J; bases not matched to a gene: 2. Germline-derived CDR1 and CDR2 are GTSNPN and SVGIG (reference sequence). The CDR3 sequence is CAWRLAGGQETQYF. CDR3 nucleotides: TGTGCCTGGAGGCTAGCGGGAGGTCAAGAGACCCAGTACTTC.

This clonotype was observed a few times. The gene calls are TRBV29-1 and TRBJ2-7; 11 bases match TRBD2. Germline V gene sequence: CDR1 SQVTM, CDR2 ANQGSEA. This CDR3 is built from 16 residues. Trimming removed 7 bases from V and 2 bases from J; junction bases left unmatched: 13. The CDR3 loop is CSAGGNLAGGPYEQYF. The CDR3 nucleotides read TGCAGCGCTGGAGGAAACCTAGCGGGAGGCCCCTACGAGCAGTACTTC.

V usage is TRBV29-1 and J usage is TRBJ2-3, with D possibly matching TRBD2 (6 bases). The CDR3 contains 10 residues. Between the trimmed V and J ends, which lost 7 bases and 7 bases, there was a span of 9 bases. The germline CDR1 and CDR2 sequences are SQVTM and ANQGSEA. The CDR3 spells CSGTIHTQYF. The CDR3 DNA is TGCAGCGGGACTATACATACGCAGTATTTT.

The chain joins TRBV20-1 to TRBJ1-1, with D possibly matching TRBD1 (5 bases). Trimming removed 0 bases from V and 5 bases from J, with 22 bases in between. The germline V gene has CDR1 DFQATT and CDR2 SNEGSKA (reference sequence). This CDR3 contains 17 residues. Here the CDR3 reads CSARDSQQGVGATEAFF. The DNA for the CDR3 is TGCAGTGCTAGAGATTCCCAGCAGGGAGTTGGGGCAACTGAAGCTTTCTTT.

The sample holds many counts of this clonotype. This chain joins TRBV29-1 and TRBJ1-2; D unclear. This CDR3 is built from 14 residues. Germline CDR1 is SQVTM and CDR2 is ANQGSEA. V shed 6 bases and J shed 8 bases, with 22 bases lying between them. The CDR3 here is CSVKDPSLDGGYTF. CDR3 nucleotide sequence: TGCAGCGTGAAAGACCCGTCCCTCGACGGGGGCTACACCTTC.

The chain recombines TRBV6-2 or TRBV6-3 with TRBJ1-2; D gene unclear. The CDR3 loop spans 14 amino acids. The germline V gene encodes CDR1 MNHEY and CDR2 SVGEGT. Deletions cut 0 bases from V and 5 bases from J, with 10 bases between. The CDR3 region is CASSYSDPTYGYTF. The CDR3 DNA reads TGTGCCAGCAGTTACTCCGACCCGACGTATGGCTACACCTTC.